The 30 T cell receptor beta chains given below trace back to one sample, sequenced in a study of regulatory T cells in long-lasting Graves disease. Time point defined: newly diagnosed GD, antithyroid drugs for less than 3 months. PBMC-extracted RNA yielded the TCR library. Researchers made TCR beta libraries by using iRepertoire HTBI primers and running Arm-PCR on CDR3 regions. TCRdb independently ran MiXCR on the multiplex PCR reads; one entry per CDR3 protein. The sample yields about 400,000 distinct CDR3 sequences, around 15% seen once. These data were likewise used in another study, on T cells in Graves' hyperthyroidism and ophthalmopathy.

The sample in question was peripheral blood mononuclear cells (PBMCs), obtained at new diagnosis, from a patient treated with antithyroid drugs. These receptor sequences come from a woman aged 18-29 years with Graves disease.

There are many counts of this clonotype. J is TRBJ2-1 and V is TRBV28; D gene uncertain. V lost 4 bases and J 0 bases, leaving 13 bases between the germline ends. The CDR3 is 16 amino acids. The germline V gene has CDR1 MDHEN and CDR2 SYDVKM. The CDR3 nucleotides read TGTGCCAGCAGTTCAAGGACCCTCCTCTCCTACAATGAGCAGTTCTTC. It specifies CASSSRTLLSYNEQFF.

The V call is TRBV7-9, the J call TRBJ2-3, with a tentative D call TRBD2 (6 bases). The DNA end is more similar to TRBJ2-1, so the J call may be wrong. The CDR3 totals 12 residues. Germline CDR1 is SEHNR and CDR2 is FQNEAQ (reference sequence). The CDR3 spells CASSLRAGEQFF. CDR3 nucleotide sequence: TGTGCCAGCAGCTTAAGAGCGGGTGAGCAGTTCTTC.

This clonotype was counted at least ten times. The chain recombines TRBV28 with TRBJ2-7; tentatively, D is TRBD2 (7 bases). The CDR3 has 14 residues. Germline V gene data show CDR1 as MDHEN and CDR2 as SYDVKM. Trimming took off 5 bases at V and 3 bases at J, with 14 bases between the two ends. The CDR3 nucleotides read TGTGCCAGCAGTGACCCGGGGGGCGTCTACGAGCAGTACTTC. Protein product: CASSDPGGVYEQYF.

This clonotype has more than one count but fewer than ten. V is TRBV12-3 or TRBV12-4 and J is TRBJ1-3; D gene ambiguous. There are 17 residues in the CDR3. The V end lost 2 bases, the J end lost 0 bases, and 14 bases lay between the germline ends. This CDR3 is CASSLLGSGSSGNTIYF. CDR3 in DNA: TGTGCCAGCAGTTTACTGGGCAGTGGAAGCTCTGGAAACACCATATATTTT.

This clonotype has at least ten counts. J is TRBJ2-1 and V is TRBV5-1, with TRBD2 matching 10 bases. J gave up 4 bases and V 3 bases, and 4 bases lay outside the gene matches. Germline V gives CDR1 SGHRS, CDR2 YFSETQ. This CDR3 is 15 amino acids long. CDR3 amino acids: CASSSGTSAYNEQFF. The CDR3 DNA reads as TGCGCCAGCAGCTCCGGGACTAGCGCTTACAATGAGCAGTTCTTC.

This clonotype was recorded many times. V and J are TRBV20-1 and TRBJ2-2; 11 bases are a match to TRBD2. The J segment lost 6 bases and the V segment lost 6 bases, leaving 6 bases of the junction unmatched. The germline CDR1 and CDR2 sequences are DFQATT and SNEGSKA (reference sequence). The CDR3 sequence is 14 residues long. CDR3 region: CSAKELAGAGELFF. For the CDR3, the DNA is TGCAGTGCCAAAGAACTAGCGGGAGCCGGGGAGCTGTTTTTT.

The table lists this clonotype with many counts. V is TRBV5-1 and J is TRBJ2-1; D is unresolved. This CDR3 spans 15 amino acids. V dropped 1 base and J dropped 4 bases, with 12 bases sitting between them. The germline CDR1 and CDR2 sequences are SGHRS and YFSETQ. The CDR3 region has the DNA TGCGCCAGCAGCTTGAATAATGCGGTGTACAATGAGCAGTTCTTC. As protein: CASSLNNAVYNEQFF.

The chain couples TRBV6-4 to TRBJ1-3; 10 nucleotides match TRBD1. CDR3 length equals 17 residues. V lost 3 bases, J lost 3 bases, and 8 bases stayed unmatched. In germline, CDR1 is MRHNA, CDR2 SNTAGT. The DNA for the CDR3 is TGTGCCAGCAGTGAGGCCAGACAGGGGGCTTATGGAAACACCATATATTTT. It is translated as CASSEARQGAYGNTIYF.

The V call is TRBV25-1, the J call TRBJ1-1; the D gene is possibly TRBD1 (6 bases). CDR3 size: 13 residues. V was shortened by 7 bases and J by 1 base, with 10 bases between the two germline ends. From germline, CDR1 is MGHDK and CDR2 SYGVNS. The CDR3 here is CASNWGQNTEAFF. For the CDR3, the DNA is TGTGCCAGCAATTGGGGACAGAACACTGAAGCTTTCTTT.

This clonotype was seen only a few times. The rearrangement links TRBV29-1 to TRBJ2-3; 8 bases agree with TRBD2. Germline values: CDR1 SQVTM, CDR2 ANQGSEA. CDR3 length equals 15 residues. J lost 0 bases, V lost 7 bases, and 9 bases had no gene match. The CDR3 DNA reads as TGCAGCGCGGATTTATCGGGGGGGAGCACAGATACGCAGTATTTT. Its translation is CSADLSGGSTDTQYF.

In its sample, this clonotype was seen many times. V and J are TRBV6-5 and TRBJ2-3; D remains unclear. The CDR3 loop spans 15 amino acids. The germline V gene encodes CDR1 MNHEY and CDR2 SVGAGI. The V gene lost 1 base and the J gene lost 0 bases, with 8 bases spanning the gap. CDR3 residues: CASSYLNPSTDTQYF. The CDR3 DNA sequence: TGTGCCAGCAGTTACTTAAACCCTAGCACAGATACGCAGTATTTT.

This clonotype occurred a few times. V gene TRBV12-3 or TRBV12-4 combines with J gene TRBJ1-2, with a tentative D call TRBD1 (5 bases). Trimming removed 3 bases from V and 14 bases from J, with 10 bases in between. The CDR3 extends over 10 amino acids. CDR3 protein: CASSFGGVTF. For the CDR3, the DNA is TGTGCCAGCAGTTTCGGGGGGGTTACCTTC.

The chain couples TRBV29-1 to TRBJ2-4; 10 bases map to TRBD2. Germline V gene lookup returns CDR1 SQVTM and CDR2 ANQGSEA. The CDR3 has 13 amino acids. J gave up 7 bases and V 7 bases, and 7 bases lay outside the gene matches. CDR3 amino acids: CSGLAGGGNIQYF. The CDR3 DNA reads TGCAGCGGCTTAGCGGGGGGAGGGAACATTCAGTACTTC.

Comment on this clonotype: One base away lies a much larger clone, so this may be a sequencing read error. V and J are TRBV15 and TRBJ1-2, with TRBD1 identical over 11 bases. Germline values: CDR1 LNHNV, CDR2 YYDKDF (reference sequence). This CDR3 is built from 16 residues. CDR3 nucleotides: TGTGCCACCAGCAGGCGGACCGGGACAGGGGGGTATGGCTACGCCTTC. This gives the protein CATSRRTGTGGYGYAF.

This chain connects TRBV20-1 to TRBJ2-1; the match to TRBD1 covers 9 bases. Germline V gene data show CDR1 as DFQATT and CDR2 as SNEGSKA (reference sequence). The ends lost 0 bases at V and 3 bases at J; junction bases unmatched: 6. The CDR3 spans 16 residues. The CDR3 bases are TGCAGTGCTAGAGATGGTTGGGACAGGGTCTACAATGAGCAGTTCTTC. Amino acid sequence: CSARDGWDRVYNEQFF.

The table lists this clonotype with a few counts. The gene calls are TRBV20-1 and TRBJ2-4; TRBD1 matches 7 bases. The germline V gene encodes CDR1 DFQATT and CDR2 SNEGSKA (reference sequence). Unmatched junction bases numbered 16, after V lost 5 bases and J lost 0 bases. The CDR3 is 18 residues long. CDR3 coding DNA: TGCAGTGCTTTTAGTAACAGGGGTGCAGTAAGAGCCAAAAACATTCAGTACTTC. Its translation is CSAFSNRGAVRAKNIQYF.

This clonotype was recorded only once. The genes are TRBV28 and TRBJ1-5; TRBD1 matches 9 bases. Trimming took 5 bases from V and 1 from J; bases not matched to a gene: 9. CDR3 length: 17 residues. Looked up from germline, CDR1 is MDHEN and CDR2 is SYDVKM. This CDR3 reads CASSANRGRRSNQPQHF. Here the CDR3 DNA reads TGTGCCAGCAGTGCCAACAGGGGGCGGAGGAGCAATCAGCCCCAGCATTTT.

This clonotype was counted ten times or more. The gene calls are TRBV7-9 and TRBJ1-1; a possible D gene is TRBD1 (6 bases). The CDR3 extends over 16 amino acids. Germline loops: CDR1 SEHNR, CDR2 FQNEAQ (reference sequence). V was cut by 1 base and J by 7 bases, with 19 bases left in between. The CDR3, as DNA: TGTGCCAGCAGCTTAGGGCGCGGGGGCTACCCAGGTGAAGCTTTCTTT. Translating gives CASSLGRGGYPGEAFF.

The chain links TRBV12-3 or TRBV12-4 to TRBJ1-2, with D perhaps TRBD1 (6 bases). V lost 6 bases, J lost 7 bases, and 18 bases lay in between. CDR3 size: 14 residues. DNA for the CDR3: TGTGCCAGCAGCCGCAGACAGGTTCTCTCTGGCTACACCTTC. It specifies CASSRRQVLSGYTF.

This clonotype was detected ten times or more. The CDR3 reads CAWSKIYRAGYEQYF. CDR3 sequence (DNA): TGTGCCTGGTCGAAAATTTACAGGGCTGGGTACGAGCAGTACTTC. This chain connects TRBV30 to TRBJ2-7, with D possibly matching TRBD1 (6 bases). The germline V and J ends were trimmed by 5 bases and 4 bases, with 21 bases remaining between them. Germline lookup yields CDR1 GTSNPN and CDR2 SVGIG (reference sequence). This CDR3 contains 15 residues.

The V and J genes are TRBV19 and TRBJ2-3; perhaps TRBD1 as D (5 bases). CDR1 is LNHDA, CDR2 SQIVND, per germline (reference sequence). The CDR3 length is 15 residues. V lost 2 bases to trimming and J lost 0 bases, with 9 bases between them. In nucleotides, the CDR3 is TGTGCCAGTAGTATAACAGGTCCAAGCACAGATACGCAGTATTTT. Translating it yields CASSITGPSTDTQYF.

This clonotype was detected ten times or more. V is TRBV18 and J is TRBJ1-5; D call uncertain. The CDR3 is 18 residues long. The germline CDR1 and CDR2 sequences are KGHSH and LQKENI. Trimming pared 0 bases from V and 0 bases from J, leaving 15 bases between. CDR3 sequence (DNA): TGTGCCAGCTCACCACCCCCATCAGAGGGCAATAGCAATCAGCCCCAGCATTTT. The encoded protein is CASSPPPSEGNSNQPQHF.

This rearrangement joins TRBV29-1 to TRBJ2-1; either TRBD1 or TRBD2 may supply D (5 bases each). Germline V lookup: CDR1 SQVTM, CDR2 ANQGSEA. This CDR3 spans 15 amino acids. V gave up 1 base and J gave up 3 bases, with 13 bases separating them. CDR3 loop: CSVEGGRAGYNEQFF. CDR3 DNA sequence: TGCAGCGTTGAAGGCGGCAGGGCGGGCTACAATGAGCAGTTCTTC.

This clonotype was counted many times. The V and J genes are TRBV24-1 and TRBJ1-2; TRBD1 matches at 10 bases. Per the germline V gene, CDR1 is KGHDR and CDR2 is SFDVKD. V trimming: 3 bases; J trimming: 2 bases; junction bases outside the gene matches: 2. The CDR3 has 15 amino acids. CDR3 sequence (DNA): TGTGCCACCAGTGATCCGGGACAGGGGAACTATGGCTACACCTTC. Its translation is CATSDPGQGNYGYTF.

This clonotype was found many times. This chain connects TRBV5-1 to TRBJ1-4; a weak D match, TRBD1 (5 bases). The CDR3 sequence is 15 residues long. Germline V CDR1 and CDR2: SGHRS, YFSETQ. V shed 5 bases and J shed 5 bases, with 16 bases lying between them. The CDR3 is CASRPGGTENEKLFF. CDR3 sequence (DNA): TGCGCCAGCAGGCCCGGGGGAACAGAGAATGAAAAACTGTTTTTT.

This chain joins TRBV6-1 and TRBJ1-1, with D uncertain. V lost 2 bases, J lost 0 bases, and 7 bases lay in between. CDR1 MNHNS and CDR2 SASEGT come from the germline V gene. The CDR3 has 14 amino acids. The CDR3 here is CASSEWFLNTEAFF. The CDR3 bases are TGTGCCAGCAGTGAATGGTTCTTGAACACTGAAGCTTTCTTT.

This clonotype was counted ten times or more. CDR3 nucleotides: TGTGCCAGCAGTGAATCCAGCAAAAATGAAAAACTGTTTTTT. Its protein product is CASSESSKNEKLFF. V and J are TRBV2 and TRBJ1-4; no definite D call. Germline V lookup: CDR1 SNHLY, CDR2 FYNNEI. The CDR3 length is 14 residues. With 2 bases removed from V and 5 bases from J, the gap between germline ends came to 9 bases. The entire variable domain, with the rest obtained from reference TRBV2 and TRBJ1-4, is as follows: EPEVTQTPSHQVTQMGQEVILRCVPISNHLYFYWYRQILGQKVEFLVSFYNNEISEKSEIFDDQFSVERPDGSNFTLKIRSTKLEDSAMYFCASSESSKNEKLFFGSGTQLSVL.

This clonotype was seen a few times. The gene calls are TRBV2 and TRBJ1-5; D uncertain. Germline V gene lookup returns CDR1 SNHLY and CDR2 FYNNEI. There are 15 residues in the CDR3. V dropped 3 bases and J dropped 2 bases, with 11 bases sitting between them. DNA of the CDR3: TGTGCCAGCAGTGATGGAGTTTCTGGCAATCAGCCCCAGCATTTT. Its protein product is CASSDGVSGNQPQHF.

This clonotype was recorded at least ten times. The V and J genes are TRBV28 and TRBJ1-2; TRBD1 aligns across 7 bases. V gave up 8 bases and J gave up 3 bases; unmatched junction bases: 6. The germline CDR1 and CDR2 sequences are MDHEN and SYDVKM. This CDR3 region has 13 residues. CDR3 in DNA: TGTGCCAGCTCCCAGACAGGGCACTATGGCTACACCTTC. Amino acid sequence: CASSQTGHYGYTF.

In the case of this clonotype: A much larger clone differs by one base, so this may be a read error. The chain couples TRBV5-6 to TRBJ1-1; 9 bases agree with TRBD1. V was clipped by 2 bases and J by 1 base; unmatched bases: 6. Germline V lookup: CDR1 SGHDT, CDR2 YYEEEE. This CDR3 contains 16 residues. CDR3 nucleotides: TGTGCCAGCAGCTTACCGGGACAGGGAGCGAACACTGAAGCTTTCTTT. The encoded protein is CASSLPGQGANTEAFF.